This is a list of T cell receptor beta chains from one sample in a study of blood T cells in healthy people across ages. TCRdb recomputed calls from the 5' RACE reads with MiXCR, one row per CDR3 protein. The data contain about 320,000 distinct CDR3 sequences, roughly 29% of them singletons. Sequenced sample: blood. These receptor sequences come from a woman aged 70-85 years in good health. The CDR3 runs from the conserved cysteine through the conserved F or W. The D gene is left open where the match is weak. The size field is filled for only some rows; it gives once, few, many or a size class.

TRBJ2-7 | TRBV2 | . | TRBD1 | CASSDGTGGYEQYF | TGTGCCAGCAGTGACGGGACAGGGGGCTACGAGCAGTACTTC
TRBJ2-6 | TRBV28 | few | TRBD1 | CASSAGDRGGFGANVLTF | TGTGCCAGCAGTGCCGGGGACAGGGGGGGCTTTGGGGCCAACGTCCTGACTTTC
TRBJ2-7 | TRBV7-2 | . | . | CASSPQVGSPYEQYF | TGTGCCAGCAGCCCCCAAGTGGGTAGCCCCTACGAGCAGTACTTC
TRBJ1-4 | TRBV29-1 | . | . | CSVAGDNEKLFF | TGCAGCGTTGCAGGGGACAACGAAAAACTGTTTTTT
TRBJ2-7 | TRBV29-1 | few | TRBD1 | CSVGGQLALGEQYF | TGCAGCGTTGGGGGACAGCTCGCCCTGGGGGAGCAGTACTTC
TRBJ2-5 | TRBV10-3 | . | TRBD1 | CAISRATGFAETQYF | TGTGCCATCAGTCGCGCGACAGGGTTTGCGGAGACCCAGTACTTC
TRBJ1-4 | TRBV7-9 | few | . | CASRRSGSSEKLFF | TGTGCCAGCAGGCGGAGCGGCTCGAGTGAAAAACTGTTTTTT
TRBJ2-3 | TRBV6-1 | . | . | CASSGRVIADTQYF | TGTGCCAGCAGTGGAAGGGTCATCGCAGATACGCAGTATTTT
TRBJ1-5 | TRBV12-3/TRBV12-4 | . | . | CASSNREVIQPQHF | TGTGCCAGCAGCAACAGGGAGGTGATTCAGCCCCAGCATTTT
TRBJ2-1 | TRBV29-1 | few | TRBD2 | CSARRLAGGLTYNEQFF | TGCAGCGCCCGTCGGCTAGCGGGAGGCCTTACCTACAATGAGCAGTTCTTC
TRBJ1-6 | TRBV11-2 | few | . | CASSPQDRRWDSPLHF | TGTGCCAGCAGCCCACAAGACAGGAGATGGGACTCACCCCTCCACTTT
TRBJ2-7 | TRBV6-1 | once | TRBD1 | CASSEDRGNEQYF | TGTGCCAGCAGTGAGGACAGGGGAAACGAGCAGTACTTC
TRBJ1-1 | TRBV6-2/TRBV6-3 | few | . | CASARLNTEAFF | TGTGCCAGCGCCCGGTTGAACACTGAAGCTTTCTTT
TRBJ2-3 | TRBV18 | . | TRBD2 | CASSDQTSGRNTQYF | TGTGCCAGCTCAGACCAGACTAGCGGGAGAAATACGCAGTATTTT
TRBJ1-1 | TRBV4-3 | . | TRBD1 | CASSQGLTGSTFF | TGCGCCAGCAGCCAAGGATTGACAGGGAGTACTTTCTTT
TRBJ2-3 | TRBV2 | . | . | CASGQRFHTDTQYF | TGTGCCAGCGGACAGCGATTCCACACAGATACGCAGTATTTT
TRBJ1-1 | TRBV27 | . | . | CASSLVFGGRGTEAFF | TGTGCCAGCAGTTTGGTATTTGGGGGGCGAGGCACTGAAGCTTTCTTT
TRBJ1-2 | TRBV28 | . | . | CASSRLRQRGYTF | TGTGCCAGCAGCAGATTACGGCAGCGGGGCTACACCTTC
TRBJ1-4 | TRBV6-2/TRBV6-3 | . | . | CASAPGRTNEKLFF | TGTGCCAGCGCCCCGGGACGAACTAATGAAAAACTGTTTTTT
TRBJ2-5 | TRBV20-1 | few | . | CSAISDRKKTQYF | TGCAGTGCTATATCCGACAGGAAGAAGACCCAGTACTTC
TRBJ2-3 | TRBV7-2 | few | . | CASSLIRLDTQYF | TGTGCCAGCAGCCTAATCAGACTTGATACGCAGTATTTT
TRBJ2-2 | TRBV20-1 | once | . | CSAPGSSATNTGELFF | TGCAGTGCCCCTGGGTCTAGCGCAACGAACACCGGGGAGCTGTTTTTT
TRBJ2-5 | TRBV9 | few | TRBD1 | CASSRTGQQETQYF | TGTGCCAGCAGCCGCACGGGACAGCAAGAGACCCAGTACTTC
TRBJ2-5 | TRBV7-9 | few | . | CASSRSVGETQYF | TGTGCCAGCAGCAGATCCGTCGGAGAGACCCAGTACTTC
TRBJ2-1 | TRBV5-1 | few | . | CASSLGQPNNEQFF | TGCGCCAGCAGCTTAGGACAGCCCAATAATGAGCAGTTCTTC
TRBJ1-2 | TRBV29-1 | . | . | CSVGRVLSYGYTF | TGCAGCGTTGGCAGGGTCTTAAGCTATGGCTACACCTTC
TRBJ2-3 | TRBV12-3/TRBV12-4 | few | TRBD2 | CASSQRERVDTQYF | TGTGCCAGCAGCCAGCGGGAACGGGTAGATACGCAGTATTTT
TRBJ1-1 | TRBV9 | few | TRBD1 | CASSNQQGSGPAFF | TGTGCCAGCAGCAACCAACAGGGGAGTGGTCCGGCTTTCTTT
TRBJ1-3 | TRBV20-1 | once | . | CSARDGTNSGNTIYF | TGCAGTGCTAGAGATGGGACGAACTCTGGAAACACCATATATTTT
TRBJ2-7 | TRBV29-1 | few | TRBD2 | CSVKTSGQPPYEQYF | TGCAGCGTTAAAACTAGCGGGCAACCTCCCTACGAGCAGTACTTC
TRBJ2-3 | TRBV7-9 | . | . | CASSHLNLGDTQYF | TGTGCCAGCAGCCATCTTAACCTGGGAGATACGCAGTATTTT
TRBJ1-4 | TRBV4-2 | . | TRBD1 | CASSQGTGGDATNEKLFF | TGTGCCAGCAGCCAGGGGACAGGGGGCGACGCAACTAATGAAAAACTGTTTTTT
TRBJ2-2 | TRBV7-2 | . | . | CASSSTGTTNTGELFF | TGTGCCAGCAGCTCAACCGGGACCACGAACACCGGGGAGCTGTTTTTT
TRBJ2-5 | TRBV29-1 | few | . | CSVADSYWETQYF | TGCAGCGTTGCGGACAGCTATTGGGAGACCCAGTACTTC
TRBJ2-1 | TRBV29-1 | few | TRBD2 | CSVERPTSGRKDEQFF | TGCAGCGTTGAACGACCCACTAGCGGGAGAAAGGATGAGCAGTTCTTC
TRBJ1-5 | TRBV7-8 | . | . | CASSLVTENQPQHF | TGTGCCAGCAGCTTAGTGACAGAGAATCAGCCCCAGCATTTT
TRBJ2-3 | TRBV2 | many | . | CASSGGAASTDTQYF | TGTGCCAGCAGTGGAGGGGCCGCCAGCACAGATACGCAGTATTTT
TRBJ2-7 | TRBV7-2 | . | . | CASSLRRDHEQYF | TGTGCCAGCAGCTTACGGAGGGACCACGAGCAGTACTTC
TRBJ2-2 | TRBV12-3/TRBV12-4 | . | TRBD1 | CASTRDRAVTGELFF | TGTGCCAGCACCCGGGACAGGGCTGTAACCGGGGAGCTGTTTTTT
TRBJ2-7 | TRBV28 | few | . | CASSLSGGTYEQYF | TGTGCCAGCAGCTTGTCGGGCGGAACCTACGAGCAGTACTTC
TRBJ2-7 | TRBV5-1 | few | TRBD2 | CASSLVAGDIYEQYF | TGCGCCAGCAGCTTGGTAGCGGGAGATATCTACGAGCAGTACTTC
TRBJ2-5 | TRBV12-3/TRBV12-4 | once | TRBD1 | CASSFLGQGKETQYF | TGTGCCAGCAGTTTCTTGGGACAGGGGAAAGAGACCCAGTACTTC
TRBJ2-1 | TRBV18 | . | TRBD2 | CASSPPMGREDQDEQFF | TGTGCCAGCTCACCACCGATGGGGCGGGAGGACCAGGATGAGCAGTTCTTC
TRBJ2-5 | TRBV29-1 | many | . | CSVAQETQYF | TGCAGCGTTGCGCAAGAGACCCAGTACTTC
TRBJ2-3 | TRBV7-2 | . | TRBD2 | CASSLAYGRGTDTQYF | TGTGCCAGCAGCTTAGCATACGGGAGGGGCACAGATACGCAGTATTTT
TRBJ2-1 | TRBV7-3 | . | TRBD2 | CASSLTGLDRNEQFF | TGTGCCAGCAGCTTAACGGGACTAGATCGGAATGAGCAGTTCTTC
TRBJ2-2 | TRBV7-2 | few | . | CASSPGQPNTGELFF | TGTGCCAGCAGCCCGGGGCAGCCGAACACCGGGGAGCTGTTTTTT
TRBJ2-5 | TRBV29-1 | few | . | CSVGDPGTQYF | TGCAGCGTCGGAGATCCGGGGACCCAGTACTTC